This passage covers 18 T cell receptor beta chains from one sample sequenced in a study of molecular identifiers for immune sequencing clone quantification. Using its own MiXCR run on the PCR reads, TCRdb lists one record per CDR3 protein. Here the sample spans approximately 97,000 distinct CDR3 sequences, 20% to 30% being singletons. Sequencing input: naive CD8+ T cells from blood, with Jurkat cell RNA spiked in. This sample's subset: FACS-sorted CD8+CD4-CCR7+CD45RA+ naive T cells. Receptor source: a human donor in good health. Some libraries in this study had Jurkat cell RNA spiked in.

The chain carries TRBV12-3 or TRBV12-4 and TRBJ1-1; D uncertain. Trimming shortened V by 5 bases and J by 0 bases, and 4 bases separated the two germline ends. This CDR3 has 12 residues. CDR3: CASSTMNTEAFF. DNA of the CDR3: TGTGCCAGCAGTACGATGAACACTGAAGCTTTCTTT.

The genes are TRBV19 and TRBJ2-5; 8 bases agree with TRBD2. Germline V gene data show CDR1 as LNHDA and CDR2 as SQIVND (reference sequence). Trimming removed 4 bases from V and 2 bases from J; junction bases left unmatched: 6. This CDR3 is 15 amino acids long. The CDR3 loop reads CASSSTTSEQETQYF. Here the CDR3 DNA reads TGTGCCAGTAGTAGCACGACTAGCGAACAAGAGACCCAGTACTTC. The full variable domain, with the rest looked up from reference TRBV19 and TRBJ2-5, is DGGITQSPKYLFRKEGQNVTLSCEQNLNHDAMYWYRQDPGQGLRLIYYSQIVNDFQKGDIAEGYSVSREKKESFPLTVTSAQKNPTAFYLCASSSTTSEQETQYFGPGTRLLVL.

In the case of this clonotype: Because it lacks the conserved phenylalanine or tryptophan at the end, this CDR3 is likely a read error. The chain employs TRBV6-2 or TRBV6-3 and TRBJ2-1, with 12 bases identical to TRBD2. CDR3 length: 14 residues. Per germline, CDR1 MNHEY and CDR2 SVGEGT. Unmatched junction bases numbered 3, after V lost 6 bases and J lost 6 bases. CDR3 amino acids: CASRGLAGINEQFS. In DNA, the CDR3 is TGTGCCAGCAGAGGACTAGCGGGAATCAATGAGCAGTTCTCC.

This clonotype came up a few times. The chain carries TRBV5-8 and TRBJ1-1; D remains ambiguous. Trimming removed 3 bases from V and 7 bases from J, with 16 bases in between. The CDR3 has 14 amino acids. Germline CDR1 and CDR2: SGHTS and YDEGEE. Written as DNA, the CDR3 is TGTGCCAGCAGCTCGGATATAGGGTCATTTGAAGCTTTCTTT. This gives the protein CASSSDIGSFEAFF.

This clonotype was found many times. This chain uses TRBV28 with TRBJ1-5; possibly TRBD1 for D (6 bases). The germline V gene encodes CDR1 MDHEN and CDR2 SYDVKM. The CDR3 consists of 15 residues. Trimming stripped 3 bases from V and 7 bases from J, with 16 bases between. CDR3 coding DNA: TGTGCCAGCAGTTTGACAGGTCCCTTCAAGCAGCCCCAGCATTTT. Residues: CASSLTGPFKQPQHF.

This clonotype was observed a handful of times. This could be a read error, since a much larger clone is one nucleotide away. V gene TRBV11-2 combines with J gene TRBJ2-3; D is ambiguous. Per germline, CDR1 SGHAT and CDR2 FQNNGV. This CDR3 region has 12 residues. CDR3 coding DNA: TGTGCCCGCAGCAAGGGTGTAGATACGCAGTATTTT. This codes for CARSKGVDTQYF.

This clonotype showed up many times. The gene calls are TRBV11-2 and TRBJ2-5, with TRBD2 matching over 7 bases. CDR1 and CDR2 from the germline V gene are SGHAT and FQNNGV. V lost 4 bases, J lost 2 bases, and 10 bases stayed unmatched. This CDR3 spans 16 amino acids. This CDR3 is CASSSRLAKPQETQYF. CDR3 DNA sequence: TGTGCCAGCAGCTCCCGACTAGCCAAGCCTCAAGAGACCCAGTACTTC.

This chain links TRBV28 with TRBJ1-5; D is possibly TRBD1 (6 bases). Germline V gene data show CDR1 as MDHEN and CDR2 as SYDVKM. V dropped 5 bases and J dropped 5 bases, with 22 bases sitting between them. The CDR3 loop spans 17 amino acids. CDR3 loop: CASSKGVRGGVDQPQHF. The CDR3 DNA reads as TGTGCCAGCAGTAAAGGGGTCAGGGGAGGAGTCGATCAGCCCCAGCATTTT.

This clonotype was picked up a small number of times. The rearrangement joins TRBV25-1 to TRBJ2-7, with D perhaps TRBD2 (6 bases). This CDR3 comprises 15 residues. The germline V and J ends were trimmed by 3 bases and 3 bases, with 15 bases remaining between them. Germline values: CDR1 MGHDK, CDR2 SYGVNS. The CDR3 spells CASSDPGSGFYEQYF. In nucleotides, the CDR3 is TGTGCCAGCAGTGACCCGGGAAGCGGGTTCTACGAGCAGTACTTC.

The V call is TRBV7-6, the J call TRBJ2-3; tentatively, D is TRBD2 (7 bases). The CDR3 covers 16 residues. Trimming left V 5 bases short and J 10 bases short, with 25 bases between. The germline V gene encodes CDR1 SGHVS and CDR2 FNYEAQ. This CDR3 is CASSPRGRGGPDPQYF. DNA of the CDR3: TGTGCCAGCAGCCCGCGGGGGCGCGGGGGCCCCGATCCGCAGTATTTT.

The V gene is TRBV7-8, the J gene TRBJ2-4; 8 bases align to TRBD2. Germline CDR1 and CDR2: SGHVS and FQNEAQ. With V trimmed by 3 bases and J by 12 bases, 16 bases remained unmatched. The CDR3 is made up of 16 amino acids. CDR3 in DNA: TGTGCCAGCAGCTTTACGGGGGGGGGTGCGGACCGAGCTCAGTACTTC. Protein: CASSFTGGGADRAQYF.

As to this clonotype: At one of its ends the junction is not consistent with the germline gene, which may arise from a read error. This chain joins TRBV13 and TRBJ1-6; D not certain. In germline, CDR1 is PRHDT, CDR2 FYEKMQ (reference sequence). CDR3 size: 14 residues. CDR3 region: CVSSMDGDNSPLHF. CDR3 nucleotides: TGTGTCAGCAGCATGGACGGGGATAATTCACCCCTCCACTTT.

In its sample, this clonotype was seen many times. V usage is TRBV9 and J usage is TRBJ2-3; possible D gene TRBD1, 6 bases. Looked up from germline, CDR1 is SGDLS and CDR2 is YYNGEE. The CDR3 sequence is 13 residues long. V was clipped by 7 bases and J by 3 bases, with 12 bases between them. The CDR3, as DNA: TGTGCCAGCGAAGACAGGAGGACAGATACGCAGTATTTT. Protein product: CASEDRRTDTQYF.

This clonotype occurred many times. The chain employs TRBV18 and TRBJ2-7; 16 bases align to TRBD2. The V segment lost 5 bases and the J segment 4 bases; nucleotides outside the gene matches: 8. Germline V gives CDR1 KGHSH, CDR2 LQKENI. This CDR3 comprises 17 residues. The DNA for the CDR3 is TGTGCCAGCTCATCCGCGGGACTAGCGGGAGGGCGGTACGAGCAGTACTTC. Its protein is CASSSAGLAGGRYEQYF.

This clonotype was seen only a few times. The V gene is TRBV12-3 or TRBV12-4, the J gene TRBJ2-5, with D possibly called TRBD1 or TRBD2 (5 bases each). The V gene lost 1 base and the J gene lost 2 bases, with 14 bases spanning the gap. This CDR3 is built from 16 residues. The CDR3 loop reads CASSLVGVVPQETQYF. The CDR3 region has the DNA TGTGCCAGCAGTTTAGTGGGGGTAGTACCTCAAGAGACCCAGTACTTC.

This clonotype was seen many times. The J gene is TRBJ2-5, the V gene TRBV29-1; TRBD1 matches 10 bases. In germline, CDR1 is SQVTM, CDR2 ANQGSEA. J was trimmed by 4 bases and V by 6 bases; bases with no gene match: 5. The CDR3 has 13 residues. CDR3 region: CSVGQGFAETQYF. The DNA of the CDR3 is TGCAGCGTGGGACAGGGGTTCGCAGAGACCCAGTACTTC.

This clonotype has at least ten counts. The V gene is TRBV4-1, the J gene TRBJ1-2; D is possibly TRBD1 (5 bases). V gave up 8 bases and J gave up 5 bases, with 9 bases separating them. Germline values: CDR1 MGHRA, CDR2 YSYEKL. This CDR3 comprises 11 residues. The DNA for the CDR3 is TGCGCCAGCGTGGGACTGTATGGCTACACCTTC. Protein: CASVGLYGYTF.

This clonotype was observed many times. V and J are TRBV4-3 and TRBJ2-1; no clear D gene. From germline, CDR1 is LGHNA and CDR2 YSLEER. The V and J ends lost 1 base and 5 bases respectively, with 9 bases between them. The CDR3 extends over 14 amino acids. The CDR3 DNA reads TGCGCCAGCAGCCAAGTTTCTGGAAACAATGAGCAGTTCTTC. This encodes CASSQVSGNNEQFF.